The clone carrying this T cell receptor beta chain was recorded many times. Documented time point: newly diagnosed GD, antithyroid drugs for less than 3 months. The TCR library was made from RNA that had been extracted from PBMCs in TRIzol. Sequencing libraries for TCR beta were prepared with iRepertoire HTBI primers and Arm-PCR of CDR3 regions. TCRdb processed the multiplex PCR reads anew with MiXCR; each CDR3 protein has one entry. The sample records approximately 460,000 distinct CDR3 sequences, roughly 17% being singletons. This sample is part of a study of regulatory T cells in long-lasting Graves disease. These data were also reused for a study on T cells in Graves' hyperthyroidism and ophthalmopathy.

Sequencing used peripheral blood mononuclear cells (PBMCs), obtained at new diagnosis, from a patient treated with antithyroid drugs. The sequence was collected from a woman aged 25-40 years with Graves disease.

Here the CDR3 reads CASSPISRSSYNEQFF. DNA for the CDR3: TGTGCCAGCAGTCCGATCTCTCGAAGCTCCTACAATGAGCAGTTCTTC. The V gene is TRBV27, the J gene TRBJ2-1; D gene unclear. V was clipped by 5 bases and J by 0 bases, with 14 bases between them. The CDR3 is 16 amino acids. In germline, CDR1 is MNHEY, CDR2 SMNVEV (reference sequence).